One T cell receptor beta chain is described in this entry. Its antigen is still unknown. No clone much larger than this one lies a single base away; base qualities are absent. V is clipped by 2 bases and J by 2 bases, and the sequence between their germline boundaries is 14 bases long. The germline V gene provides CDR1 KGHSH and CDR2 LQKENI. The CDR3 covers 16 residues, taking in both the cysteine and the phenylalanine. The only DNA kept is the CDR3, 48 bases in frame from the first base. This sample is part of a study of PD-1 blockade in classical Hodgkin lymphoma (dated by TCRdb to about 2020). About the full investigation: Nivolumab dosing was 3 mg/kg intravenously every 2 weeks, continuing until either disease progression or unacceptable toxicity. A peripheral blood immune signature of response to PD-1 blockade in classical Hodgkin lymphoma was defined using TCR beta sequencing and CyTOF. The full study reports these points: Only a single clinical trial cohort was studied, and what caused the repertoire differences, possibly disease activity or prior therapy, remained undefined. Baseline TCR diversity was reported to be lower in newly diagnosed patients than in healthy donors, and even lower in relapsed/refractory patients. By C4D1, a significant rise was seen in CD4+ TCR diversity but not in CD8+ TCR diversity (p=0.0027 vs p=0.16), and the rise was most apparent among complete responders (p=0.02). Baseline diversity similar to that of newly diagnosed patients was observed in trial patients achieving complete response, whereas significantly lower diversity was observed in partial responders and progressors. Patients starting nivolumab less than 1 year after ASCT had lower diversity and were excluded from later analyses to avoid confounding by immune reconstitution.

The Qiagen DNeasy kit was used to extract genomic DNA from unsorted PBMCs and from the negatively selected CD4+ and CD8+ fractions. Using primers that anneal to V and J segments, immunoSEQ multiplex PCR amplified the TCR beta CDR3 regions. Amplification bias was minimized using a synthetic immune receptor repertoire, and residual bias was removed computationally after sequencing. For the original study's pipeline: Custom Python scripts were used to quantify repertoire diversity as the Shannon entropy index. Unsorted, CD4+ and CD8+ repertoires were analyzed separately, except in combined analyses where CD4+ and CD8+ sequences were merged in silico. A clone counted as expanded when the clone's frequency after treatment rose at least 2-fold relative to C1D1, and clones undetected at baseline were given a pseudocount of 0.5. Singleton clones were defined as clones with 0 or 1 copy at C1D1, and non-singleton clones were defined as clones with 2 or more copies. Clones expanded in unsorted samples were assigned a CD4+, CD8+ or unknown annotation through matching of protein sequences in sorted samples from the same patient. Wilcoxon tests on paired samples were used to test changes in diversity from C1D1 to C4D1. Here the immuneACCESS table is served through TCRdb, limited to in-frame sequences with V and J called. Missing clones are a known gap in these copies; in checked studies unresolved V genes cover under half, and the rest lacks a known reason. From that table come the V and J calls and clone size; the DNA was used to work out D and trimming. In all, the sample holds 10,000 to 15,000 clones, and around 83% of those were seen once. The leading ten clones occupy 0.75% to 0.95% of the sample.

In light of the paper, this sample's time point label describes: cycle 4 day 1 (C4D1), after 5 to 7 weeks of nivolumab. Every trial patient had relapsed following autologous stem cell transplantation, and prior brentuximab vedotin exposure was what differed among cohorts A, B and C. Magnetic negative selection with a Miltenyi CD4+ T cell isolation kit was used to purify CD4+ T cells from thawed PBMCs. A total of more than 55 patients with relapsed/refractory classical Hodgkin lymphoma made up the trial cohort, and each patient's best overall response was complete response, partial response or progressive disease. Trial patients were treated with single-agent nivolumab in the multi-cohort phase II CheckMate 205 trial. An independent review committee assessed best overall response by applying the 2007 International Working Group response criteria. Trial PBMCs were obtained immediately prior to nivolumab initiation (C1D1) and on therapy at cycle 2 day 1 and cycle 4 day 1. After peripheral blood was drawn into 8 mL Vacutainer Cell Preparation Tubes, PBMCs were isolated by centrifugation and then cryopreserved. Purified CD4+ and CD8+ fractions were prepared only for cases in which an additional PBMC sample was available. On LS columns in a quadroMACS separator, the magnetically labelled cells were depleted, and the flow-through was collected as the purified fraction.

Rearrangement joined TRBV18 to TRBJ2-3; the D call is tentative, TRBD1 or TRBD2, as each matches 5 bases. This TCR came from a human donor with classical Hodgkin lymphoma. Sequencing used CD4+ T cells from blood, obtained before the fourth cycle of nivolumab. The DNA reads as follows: TGTGCCAGCTCACCATTTGGGGGAGCACACACAGATACGCAGTATTTT. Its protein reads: CASSPFGGAHTDTQYF.